This TCR beta chain was profiled in a study of T cells after yellow fever vaccination. Study as a whole: Fractions low in cell number were prepared with SMART-Seq v4 Ultra Low Input.

The CDR3 is 12 residues long. The germline gives CDR1 ENHRY, CDR2 SYGVKD. The V gene end was trimmed by 9 bases and the J gene end by 7 bases; junction bases not matched to a gene: 7. Template-switching 5'RACE yielded the TCR cDNA; a universal primer site and UMIs were added in the process. TCRdb re-called the 5' RACE reads through MiXCR, storing one row per CDR3 protein. The sample contains more than 120,000 distinct CDR3 sequences, 6.5% to 8.5% of which appear only once. Findings and limits, study-wide: Abundant clonotypes from the bulk population could have been carried over as contaminants into FACS-sorted repertoires. Across the CD4 and CD8 compartments, a small share of clonotypes was present in both.

This clonotype has at least ten counts. Its specificity is not known. Source: CD4+ T cells sorted from PBMCs, taken 5 days after the yellow fever booster vaccination. The clonotype comes from a young man who received the YFV17D yellow fever vaccine. The chain links TRBV10-3 to TRBJ2-7; 9 bases agree with TRBD2. CDR3 sequence reads: CAISGSGGEQYF. The CDR3 DNA is TGTGCCATTAGCGGGAGCGGGGGAGAGCAGTACTTC.